This TCR beta chain was obtained from a study of blood T cell repertoires in COVID-19. Study-level information: PBMCs, B-cell-depleted T cells, or T cells were the source of the cDNA or gDNA that made up the material.

Looked up from germline, CDR1 is LNHDA and CDR2 is SQIVND (reference sequence). The germline V and J ends were trimmed by 9 bases and 2 bases, with 19 bases remaining between them. CDR3 length equals 15 residues. Data came from immunoSEQ multiplex PCR; TCRdb stores just in-frame clones and leaves some out. The sample has over 75,000 clones, 80% seen once. The sample comprised peripheral blood. The clonotype was recovered from a man between 50 and 59 years old who had recovered from COVID-19. This chain uses TRBV19 with TRBJ1-2, with a weak D call TRBD1 (5 bases). Written as DNA, the CDR3 is TGTGCCAGCACAAAGGACTGGGGGGGGAACTATGGCTACACCTTC. Translation gives CASTKDWGGNYGYTF.